Listed here are 28 T cell receptor beta chains from one sample, sequenced in a study of CD8+ T cells in alopecia areata. Treatment defined: oral pan-JAK inhibitor, 5-10 mg twice daily. Reverse transcribed after extraction, RNA yielded cDNA as the sequencing template. Data came from immunoSEQ multiplex PCR; TCRdb stores just in-frame clones and leaves some out. The sample has roughly 76,000 clones; approximately 29% are singletons. The starting material was CD8+ T cells sorted from blood, obtained at week 4, from a patient treated with tofacitinib. These receptors were taken from a human donor with alopecia areata.

This chain connects TRBV30 to TRBJ1-2; 8 nucleotides agree with TRBD1. Trimming removed 0 bases from V and 3 bases from J; junction bases left unmatched: 3. The CDR3 runs to 14 residues. Germline V gives CDR1 GTSNPN, CDR2 SVGIG (reference sequence). CDR3 nucleotides: TGTGCCTGGAGTGTCCAGGGGGCATACTATGGCTACACCTTC. It yields the protein CAWSVQGAYYGYTF.

This clone was seen a few times. The V and J genes are TRBV2 and TRBJ2-7; TRBD1 matches at 10 bases. The CDR3 spans 13 residues. The trim removed 7 bases at V and 5 bases at J, leaving 5 bases unmatched. Germline CDR1 SNHLY, CDR2 FYNNEI. Written as DNA, the CDR3 is TGTGCCAGCATCACCGGGACAGGGGACGAGCAGTACTTC. It is translated as CASITGTGDEQYF.

This clone was seen a few times. This rearrangement joins TRBV29-1 to TRBJ1-2, with TRBD1 matching 8 bases. V gave up 7 bases and J gave up 8 bases; unmatched junction bases: 9. This CDR3 spans 12 amino acids. Germline loops: CDR1 SQVTM, CDR2 ANQGSEA. The CDR3 spells CSAPDRGGGYTF. In nucleotides, the CDR3 is TGCAGCGCACCTGACAGGGGAGGGGGCTACACCTTC.

V is TRBV29-1 and J is TRBJ2-1; the D is unclear. V dropped 4 bases and J dropped 0 bases, with 7 bases sitting between them. Germline V gene sequence: CDR1 SQVTM, CDR2 ANQGSEA. The CDR3 covers 13 residues. The CDR3 here is CSVVLSSYNEQFF. The CDR3 bases are TGCAGCGTTGTTTTGAGCTCCTACAATGAGCAGTTCTTC.

This clone appeared a few times. The V call is TRBV27, the J call TRBJ1-2; D might be TRBD1 (6 bases). Germline CDR1 MNHEY, CDR2 SMNVEV (reference sequence). This CDR3 comprises 13 residues. Trimming shortened V by 3 bases and J by 8 bases, and 13 bases separated the two germline ends. In nucleotides, the CDR3 is TGTGCCAGCAGTTTGGAAGGGGGGGGCGGCTACACCTTC. Translated, it gives CASSLEGGGGYTF.

This chain links TRBV29-1 with TRBJ2-7; 7 nucleotides agree with TRBD1. Looked up from germline, CDR1 is SQVTM and CDR2 is ANQGSEA. The CDR3 extends over 14 amino acids. The J segment lost 0 bases and the V segment lost 6 bases, leaving 8 bases of the junction unmatched. The CDR3 loop reads CSVLLRDSSYEQYF. The CDR3 DNA sequence: TGCAGCGTCCTCCTCCGGGACAGCTCCTACGAGCAGTACTTC.

V is TRBV4-1 and J is TRBJ2-7, with TRBD2 as a possible D gene (6 bases). The CDR3 covers 15 residues. Looked up from germline, CDR1 is MGHRA and CDR2 is YSYEKL. Trimming pared 1 base from V and 2 bases from J, leaving 12 bases between. CDR3 protein: CASSQAGDGTYEQYF. CDR3 DNA: TGCGCCAGCAGCCAAGCGGGAGACGGGACCTACGAGCAGTACTTC.

A few counts support this clone. V is TRBV30 and J is TRBJ1-6, with a tentative D call TRBD1 (6 bases). The CDR3 length is 15 residues. V was shortened by 0 bases and J by 7 bases, with 13 bases between the two germline ends. CDR1 is GTSNPN, CDR2 SVGIG, per germline (reference sequence). DNA of the CDR3: TGTGCCTGGAGTGTACCCCCAGGGGAAAATTCACCCCTCCACTTT. Protein sequence: CAWSVPPGENSPLHF.

This clone was counted between two and nine times. This chain uses TRBV29-1 with TRBJ1-1; D might be TRBD1 (6 bases). In germline, CDR1 is SQVTM, CDR2 ANQGSEA. The CDR3 sequence is 12 residues long. Trimming cost V 6 bases and J 1 base, with 9 bases left between them. Here the CDR3 reads CSVAGQNTEAFF. Here the CDR3 DNA reads TGCAGCGTAGCGGGACAGAACACTGAAGCTTTCTTT.

The gene calls are TRBV29-1 and TRBJ1-1; tentatively, D is TRBD1 (5 bases). The germline CDR1 and CDR2 sequences are SQVTM and ANQGSEA. Trimming cost V 6 bases and J 6 bases, with 11 bases left between them. There are 11 residues in the CDR3. The CDR3 coding sequence is TGCAGCGTCACTGACAGACCTGAAGCTTTCTTT. It translates to CSVTDRPEAFF.

The V call is TRBV28, the J call TRBJ1-5; D remains ambiguous. This CDR3 has 11 amino acids. The germline V gene has CDR1 MDHEN and CDR2 SYDVKM. The V and J ends lost 9 bases and 7 bases respectively, with 10 bases between them. The CDR3 nucleotides read TGTGCCAGTCGGCGGGGACAGCCCCAGCATTTT. Translation gives CASRRGQPQHF.

The table lists this clone with a count of one. V and J are TRBV15 and TRBJ2-1, with no clear D. CDR3 length: 12 amino acids. Trimming left V 10 bases short and J 6 bases short, with 13 bases between. The germline V gene has CDR1 LNHNV and CDR2 YYDKDF (reference sequence). The CDR3 is CASSAEFNEQFF. The CDR3 DNA sequence: TGTGCCAGCAGTGCAGAATTCAATGAGCAGTTCTTC.

This clone has more than one count but fewer than ten. The chain couples TRBV27 to TRBJ2-1, with a weak D call TRBD1 (5 bases). Germline V gene lookup returns CDR1 MNHEY and CDR2 SMNVEV (reference sequence). This CDR3 contains 14 residues. V dropped 3 bases and J dropped 6 bases, with 12 bases sitting between them. The CDR3, as DNA: TGTGCCAGCAGTTTTTCAGGGCCCATCAATGAGCAGTTCTTC. Protein: CASSFSGPINEQFF.

The chain carries TRBV9 and TRBJ2-5, with unresolved D. Germline V lookup: CDR1 SGDLS, CDR2 YYNGEE. The CDR3 has 13 residues. Trimming took 3 bases from V and 5 from J, leaving 11 bases between them. The CDR3 coding sequence is TGTGCCAGCAGCGGCCCCCCTTGGGAGACCCAGTACTTC. This gives the protein CASSGPPWETQYF. Combining the CDR3 with reference TRBV9 and TRBJ2-5 gives the whole variable domain DSGVTQTPKHLITATGQRVTLRCSPRSGDLSVYWYQQSLDQGLQFLIQYYNGEERAKGNILERFSAQQFPDLHSELNLSSLELGDSALYFCASSGPPWETQYFGPGTRLLVL.

In this sample, this clone turned up a few times. The rearrangement links TRBV10-3 to TRBJ2-5, with TRBD2 identical over 7 bases. The germline CDR1 and CDR2 sequences are ENHRY and SYGVKD. The CDR3 consists of 14 residues. The V gene end was trimmed by 9 bases and the J gene end by 3 bases; junction bases not matched to a gene: 10. For the CDR3, the DNA is TGTGCCATAAGCAGGCAGCGGGAAGAAGAGACCCAGTACTTC. It specifies CAISRQREEETQYF.

This chain connects TRBV19 to TRBJ2-7, with D maybe TRBD2 (6 bases). V was trimmed by 3 bases and J by 2 bases, leaving 17 bases between them. The CDR3 is 16 residues long. Germline CDR1 LNHDA, CDR2 SQIVND (reference sequence). CDR3 in DNA: TGTGCCAGTAGTATTACCGGGACTTACATAGCCTACGAGCAGTACTTC. This encodes CASSITGTYIAYEQYF.

V usage is TRBV29-1 and J usage is TRBJ1-1, with D hard to call. V lost 6 bases and J 5 bases, leaving 10 bases between the germline ends. The CDR3 has 11 amino acids. CDR1 SQVTM and CDR2 ANQGSEA come from the germline V gene. The CDR3 loop reads CSVRAGTEAFF. In nucleotides, the CDR3 is TGCAGCGTACGAGCGGGTACTGAAGCTTTCTTT.

This clone was detected ten times or more. The chain is built from TRBV21-1 and TRBJ2-7; the D call in the table, TRBD2, was not verified against the DNA. TRBV21-1 constitutes a pseudogene. The CDR3 consists of 17 residues. CDR3 loop: CASSEVARREGLNEQYF. The CDR3, as DNA: TGTGCCAGCAGCGAAGTAGCGAGGCGGGAGGGCCTGAACGAGCAGTACTTC.

J is TRBJ1-5 and V is TRBV29-1; D not resolved. Germline CDR1 is SQVTM and CDR2 is ANQGSEA. The CDR3 runs 14 residues. Trimming took 6 bases from V and 5 from J, leaving 17 bases between them. CDR3 residues: CSVVVYGGDQPQHF. DNA for the CDR3: TGCAGCGTGGTAGTGTATGGAGGCGATCAGCCCCAGCATTTT.

The rearrangement links TRBV5-1 to TRBJ2-2; the D is unclear. The CDR3 has 12 residues. Looked up from germline, CDR1 is SGHRS and CDR2 is YFSETQ. Trimming took 7 bases from V and 0 from J, leaving 4 bases between them. Written as DNA, the CDR3 is TGCGCCAGCGCGTCGAACACCGGGGAGCTGTTTTTT. It yields the protein CASASNTGELFF. Filled out from reference TRBV5-1 and TRBJ2-2, the complete variable domain reads KAGVTQTPRYLIKTRGQQVTLSCSPISGHRSVSWYQQTPGQGLQFLFEYFSETQRNKGNFPGRFSGRQFSNSRSEMNVSTLELGDSALYLCASASNTGELFFGEGSRLTVL.

The chain joins TRBV29-1 to TRBJ2-1, with TRBD1 as a possible D gene (5 bases). V gave up 4 bases and J gave up 9 bases, with 10 bases separating them. The length of the CDR3 is 11 residues. CDR1 and CDR2 (germline): SQVTM, ANQGSEA. The CDR3 DNA follows: TGCAGCGTTGTCCTGGGGCCTGAGCAGTTCTTC. This sequence encodes CSVVLGPEQFF.

This rearrangement joins TRBV29-1 to TRBJ1-1; D is unclear. Trimming took off 7 bases at V and 3 bases at J, with 12 bases between the two ends. Per the germline V gene, CDR1 is SQVTM and CDR2 is ANQGSEA. This CDR3 spans 12 amino acids. The CDR3 region is CSGGFGDTEAFF. For the CDR3, the DNA is TGCAGCGGAGGTTTCGGGGACACTGAAGCTTTCTTT.

The chain recombines TRBV29-1 with TRBJ2-3; possibly TRBD1 for D (6 bases). The V end lost 3 bases, the J end lost 2 bases, and 12 bases lay between the germline ends. Germline V gene sequence: CDR1 SQVTM, CDR2 ANQGSEA. CDR3 length: 14 amino acids. Written as DNA, the CDR3 is TGCAGCGTTGACGCAGGGGTCGCCACAGATACGCAGTATTTT. Protein: CSVDAGVATDTQYF.

There are a few counts of this clone. The chain carries TRBV7-9 and TRBJ2-5, with D uncertain. The germline V gene has CDR1 SEHNR and CDR2 FQNEAQ (reference sequence). The CDR3 runs 12 residues. V gave up 6 bases and J gave up 1 base, with 6 bases separating them. The CDR3 nucleotides are TGTGCCAGCAGGTCGGCCCAAGAGACCCAGTACTTC. It encodes CASRSAQETQYF.

The sample holds a few counts of this clone. The CDR3 coding sequence is TGCGCCAGCAGCCAAAGGACACTTGGCTCTGGGGCCAACGTCCTGACTTTC. It specifies CASSQRTLGSGANVLTF. The V call is TRBV4-1, the J call TRBJ2-6, with D possibly matching TRBD1 (5 bases). The CDR3 length is 17 residues. Germline values: CDR1 MGHRA, CDR2 YSYEKL. Trimming removed 2 bases from V and 0 bases from J, with 11 bases in between.

The chain is built from TRBV5-6 and TRBJ2-5; 7 bases are a match to TRBD1. Losses at the gene ends were 5 bases for V and 3 bases for J; bases not matched to a gene: 7. Per germline, CDR1 SGHDT and CDR2 YYEEEE. CDR3 length equals 14 residues. CDR3 in DNA: TGTGCCAGCAGGGAAGGACAGGATAAAGAGACCCAGTACTTC. Translation: CASREGQDKETQYF.

J is TRBJ1-1 and V is TRBV29-1; D is undetermined. The CDR3 runs to 13 residues. Between the trimmed V and J ends, which lost 6 bases and 1 base, there was a span of 12 bases. CDR1 and CDR2 from the germline V gene are SQVTM and ANQGSEA. The CDR3 reads CSVPLGENTEAFF. The DNA for the CDR3 is TGCAGCGTCCCTCTCGGAGAGAACACTGAAGCTTTCTTT.

CDR3 sequence reads: CASSPPGGATYEQYF. The DNA for the CDR3 is TGCGCCAGCAGCCCCCCAGGCGGGGCAACCTACGAGCAGTACTTC. The rearrangement uses TRBV4-1 and TRBJ2-7, with a weak D call TRBD2 (6 bases). The CDR3 consists of 15 residues. Germline lookup yields CDR1 MGHRA and CDR2 YSYEKL. Trimming shortened V by 4 bases and J by 2 bases, and 15 bases separated the two germline ends.